This passage covers 25 T cell receptor beta chains from one sample sequenced in a study of shared clonotypes between healthy human individuals. Clones were sequenced by immunoSEQ multiplex PCR, and TCRdb holds only the in-frame ones, with some missing. The data hold fewer than 700,000 clones, with approximately 95% observed a single time. CD45RO negativity and positive selection for CCR7 defined naive CD8 cells, a population that excluded terminally differentiated effector memory CD45RA+ cells. The sample taken for sequencing was naive CD8+ T cells sorted from blood. These TCRs come from a woman aged 25 to 45 in good health.

The rearrangement uses TRBV19 and TRBJ2-1, with D uncertain. The CDR3 has 14 residues. Per the germline V gene, CDR1 is LNHDA and CDR2 is SQIVND (reference sequence). Trimming removed 8 bases from V and 0 bases from J, with 11 bases in between. The CDR3 region is CASRSLGSYNEQFF. The CDR3 region has the DNA TGTGCCAGTCGCTCCCTCGGCTCCTACAATGAGCAGTTCTTC.

This chain links TRBV7-6 with TRBJ1-2; the D is unclear. CDR1 is SGHVS and CDR2 is FNYEAQ in the germline V gene. V was pared by 1 base and J by 0 bases, with 3 bases between. The CDR3 is 13 amino acids. The CDR3 DNA sequence: TGTGCCAGCAGCTTAGGGACTAACTATGGCTACACCTTC. This translates into CASSLGTNYGYTF.

This chain joins TRBV27 and TRBJ2-1, with TRBD2 matching over 8 bases. CDR3 size: 13 residues. The J segment lost 8 bases and the V segment lost 8 bases, leaving 8 bases of the junction unmatched. Germline V gene data show CDR1 as MNHEY and CDR2 as SMNVEV (reference sequence). The CDR3 here is CASRSGGPDEQFF. The CDR3 coding sequence is TGTGCCAGCCGGTCGGGAGGGCCTGATGAGCAGTTCTTC.

V usage is TRBV27 and J usage is TRBJ1-2; D call uncertain. The germline V and J ends were trimmed by 5 bases and 7 bases, with 14 bases remaining between them. CDR1 MNHEY and CDR2 SMNVEV come from the germline V gene (reference sequence). CDR3 length equals 13 residues. This CDR3 is CASSGEGRVGYTF. The CDR3 region has the DNA TGTGCCAGCAGTGGAGAGGGAAGGGTTGGCTACACCTTC.

The V and J genes are TRBV28 and TRBJ2-7; D call uncertain. CDR3 length equals 15 residues. Trimming shortened V by 5 bases and J by 4 bases, and 18 bases separated the two germline ends. Germline V gives CDR1 MDHEN, CDR2 SYDVKM. CDR3 sequence reads: CASSHPANSRYEQYF. The CDR3 DNA sequence: TGTGCCAGCAGTCACCCGGCCAATTCCCGATACGAGCAGTACTTC.

About this clone itself: A read error is possible here, since a much larger clone lies one base away. The same CDR3 arises from other DNA sequences in this sample as well. This CDR3 is CASSAGTGGYEQYF. In nucleotides, the CDR3 is TGTGCCAGCAGCGCCGGGACAGGGGGTTACGAGCAGTACTTC. V gene TRBV2 combines with J gene TRBJ2-7, with 11 bases that match TRBD1. The CDR3 length is 14 residues. Germline V CDR1 and CDR2: SNHLY, FYNNEI. V lost 6 bases and J lost 4; bases outside the gene matches: 5.

The chain couples TRBV10-2 to TRBJ2-2, with D hard to call. The CDR3 consists of 17 residues. Germline loops: CDR1 WSHSY, CDR2 SAAADI. Trimming took 0 bases from V and 7 from J, leaving 18 bases between them. CDR3 region: CASSESTEGSWDGELFF. The CDR3, as DNA: TGCGCCAGCAGTGAGTCGACTGAAGGGTCCTGGGACGGGGAGCTGTTTTTT.

The V call is TRBV7-9, the J call TRBJ2-7, with 9 bases identical to TRBD1. V was clipped by 4 bases and J by 3 bases; unmatched bases: 4. Germline lookup yields CDR1 SEHNR and CDR2 FQNEAQ (reference sequence). The CDR3 is 14 residues long. CDR3 DNA sequence: TGTGCCAGCAGCTCGAGGACAGGGGACTACGAGCAGTACTTC. Translated: CASSSRTGDYEQYF. Using reference TRBV7-9 and TRBJ2-7 for the parts outside the CDR3, the full variable domain is DTGVSQNPRHKITKRGQNVTFRCDPISEHNRLYWYRQTLGQGPEFLTYFQNEAQLEKSRLLSDRFSAERPKGSFSTLEIQRTEQGDSAMYLCASSSRTGDYEQYFGPGTRLTVT.

The V gene is TRBV4-1, the J gene TRBJ2-2, with TRBD2 as a possible D gene (5 bases). Germline values: CDR1 MGHRA, CDR2 YSYEKL. This CDR3 region has 17 residues. The V end was cut by 0 bases, the J end by 2 bases, with 13 bases between. The CDR3 loop reads CASSQDLAGINTGELFF. DNA of the CDR3: TGCGCCAGCAGCCAAGATCTGGCGGGCATAAACACCGGGGAGCTGTTTTTT.

The rearrangement links TRBV7-9 to TRBJ2-6; D call uncertain. Germline assignment: CDR1 SEHNR and CDR2 FQNEAQ (reference sequence). The V end was cut by 5 bases, the J end by 0 bases, with 8 bases between. This CDR3 has 15 amino acids. The CDR3 coding sequence is TGTGCCAGCAGCGGCAGATTCTCTGGGGCCAACGTCCTGACTTTC. It translates to CASSGRFSGANVLTF.

The gene calls are TRBV2 and TRBJ1-1; D uncertain. The CDR3 covers 14 residues. Germline CDR1 SNHLY, CDR2 FYNNEI. The germline V and J ends were trimmed by 11 bases and 0 bases, with 16 bases remaining between them. The CDR3 nucleotides are TGTGCCCCCTTAGTTGACCCTATGAACACTGAAGCTTTCTTT. Translating gives CAPLVDPMNTEAFF.

V gene TRBV5-6 combines with J gene TRBJ1-2; 9 bases fit TRBD1. CDR1 is SGHDT and CDR2 is YYEEEE in the germline V gene. The CDR3 runs to 14 residues. V lost 5 bases to trimming and J lost 7 bases; unmatched junction nucleotides: 9. The CDR3 loop is CASRRTGAFSGYTF. Here the CDR3 DNA reads TGTGCCAGCAGAAGGACAGGGGCGTTCTCTGGCTACACCTTC.

CDR3 loop: CASSDGTEAFF. CDR3 sequence (DNA): TGTGCCAGCAGTGACGGAACTGAAGCTTTCTTT. The chain links TRBV9 to TRBJ1-1, with D uncertain. Looked up from germline, CDR1 is SGDLS and CDR2 is YYNGEE. Trimming left V 5 bases short and J 5 bases short, with 7 bases between. This CDR3 is built from 11 residues.

The J gene is TRBJ2-7, the V gene TRBV4-1; weak D call: TRBD1 (6 bases). CDR1 and CDR2 from the germline V gene are MGHRA and YSYEKL. The CDR3 sequence is 16 residues long. Between the trimmed V and J ends, which lost 0 bases and 0 bases, there was a span of 12 bases. CDR3 sequence reads: CASSQDPTGNSYEQYF. CDR3 DNA: TGCGCCAGCAGCCAAGACCCTACAGGGAACTCCTACGAGCAGTACTTC.

This CDR3 is CASRGNRGEAYGYTF. CDR3 bases: TGTGCCAGCAGGGGAAACAGGGGCGAGGCCTATGGCTACACCTTC. The rearrangement links TRBV27 to TRBJ1-2; 7 bases match TRBD1. This CDR3 has 15 amino acids. V gave up 6 bases and J gave up 4 bases; unmatched junction bases: 11. The germline gives CDR1 MNHEY, CDR2 SMNVEV (reference sequence).

This clone occurred once. The chain is built from TRBV6-5 and TRBJ2-3; D is uncertain. Looked up from germline, CDR1 is MNHEY and CDR2 is SVGAGI. The CDR3 sequence is 14 residues long. V was cut by 6 bases and J by 2 bases, with 12 bases left in between. CDR3: CASSLHQDTDTQYF. The DNA for the CDR3 is TGTGCCAGCAGCTTGCACCAAGACACAGATACGCAGTATTTT.

This clone appeared a few times. Mismatch with germline at one junction end may stem from a read error. V and J are TRBV9 and TRBJ1-2; D perhaps matches TRBD1 (6 bases). Looked up from germline, CDR1 is SGDLS and CDR2 is YYNGEE. The CDR3 runs 12 residues. The CDR3, as DNA: TGTGCCAGCAGCGTAGAATCGGGGACACCCTCCTTC. Its protein is CASSVESGTPSF.

The sample holds a few counts of this clone. V usage is TRBV15 and J usage is TRBJ2-2, with D possibly TRBD2 on 6 matching bases. The V and J ends lost 6 bases and 1 base respectively, with 18 bases between them. This CDR3 has 17 residues. CDR1 and CDR2 from the germline V gene are LNHNV and YYDKDF (reference sequence). The CDR3, as DNA: TGTGCCACCAGTCTTACGGTAGCGGAGAAGAACACCGGGGAGCTGTTTTTT. Translated: CATSLTVAEKNTGELFF.

The J gene is TRBJ1-3, the V gene TRBV27; 7 bases map to TRBD1. This CDR3 contains 15 residues. Germline values: CDR1 MNHEY, CDR2 SMNVEV (reference sequence). The trim removed 5 bases at V and 2 bases at J, leaving 6 bases unmatched. CDR3 DNA: TGTGCCAGCAGTGGACCAGGGACAGCTGGAAACACCATATATTTT. It is translated as CASSGPGTAGNTIYF.

The chain combines TRBV15 with TRBJ2-7; possibly TRBD1 for D (5 bases). The CDR3 has 17 amino acids. Germline CDR1 reads LNHNV; CDR2 reads YYDKDF (reference sequence). V was clipped by 1 base and J by 0 bases, with 16 bases between them. This chain's CDR3 is CATSRGTSSGISYEQYF. In DNA form, the CDR3 reads TGTGCCACCAGCAGAGGCACCTCTTCAGGGATCTCCTACGAGCAGTACTTC.

The V and J genes are TRBV28 and TRBJ2-7; 7 nucleotides align to TRBD2. Germline V gene data show CDR1 as MDHEN and CDR2 as SYDVKM. With V trimmed by 1 base and J by 3 bases, 9 bases remained unmatched. The CDR3 is 16 amino acids. The CDR3 bases are TGTGCCAGCAGTTTATCCCCCAGGAGCGGGATCTACGAGCAGTACTTC. Protein sequence: CASSLSPRSGIYEQYF.

This sequence joins TRBV5-6 and TRBJ2-5; D ambiguous. Looked up from germline, CDR1 is SGHDT and CDR2 is YYEEEE. This CDR3 has 13 amino acids. Trimming removed 0 bases from V and 5 bases from J, with 8 bases in between. CDR3 DNA: TGTGCCAGCAGCTTGGTGGCGGCGGAGACCCAGTACTTC. Amino acid sequence: CASSLVAAETQYF. The complete variable domain, with remaining parts taken from reference TRBV5-6 and TRBJ2-5, reads DAGVTQSPTHLIKTRGQQVTLRCSPKSGHDTVSWYQQALGQGPQFIFQYYEEEERQRGNFPDRFSGHQFPNYSSELNVNALLLGDSALYLCASSLVAAETQYFGPGTRLLVL.

The chain joins TRBV4-1 to TRBJ1-4; the D is unclear. Germline V lookup: CDR1 MGHRA, CDR2 YSYEKL. The CDR3 is 13 residues long. V was cut by 1 base and J by 4 bases, with 4 bases left in between. This CDR3 is CASSQVGNEKLFF. The CDR3 region has the DNA TGCGCCAGCAGCCAAGTGGGTAATGAAAAACTGTTTTTT.

This sequence joins TRBV28 and TRBJ2-2; TRBD2 matches at 9 bases. The CDR3 is made up of 17 amino acids. V shed 5 bases and J 7 bases; nucleotides not matched to a gene: 14. The germline CDR1 and CDR2 sequences are MDHEN and SYDVKM. The CDR3 bases are TGTGCCAGCAGTCCCTTAGCGGGAGAGATGGGTTTCGGGGAGCTGTTTTTT. It is translated as CASSPLAGEMGFGELFF.

The V gene is TRBV2, the J gene TRBJ2-5, with D unresolved. The last part of the DNA fits TRBJ2-7 better; the J call may be wrong. The germline V gene has CDR1 SNHLY and CDR2 FYNNEI. This CDR3 spans 12 amino acids. In DNA, the CDR3 is TGTGCCAGCAGTAAATATCCTTACGAGCAGTACTTC. Translated: CASSKYPYEQYF.